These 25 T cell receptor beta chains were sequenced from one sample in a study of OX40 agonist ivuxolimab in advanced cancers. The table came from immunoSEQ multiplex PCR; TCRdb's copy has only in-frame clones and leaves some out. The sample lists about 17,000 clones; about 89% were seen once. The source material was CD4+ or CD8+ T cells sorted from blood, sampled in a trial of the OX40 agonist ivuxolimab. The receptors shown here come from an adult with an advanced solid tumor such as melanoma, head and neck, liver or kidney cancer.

DNA of the CDR3: TGTGCCAGCAGCCCCATAGGGACAGGGACCTACGAGCAGTACTTC. Its protein product is CASSPIGTGTYEQYF. The chain combines TRBV5-6 with TRBJ2-7; 9 bases are a match to TRBD1. Per the germline V gene, CDR1 is SGHDT and CDR2 is YYEEEE. The ends lost 4 bases at V and 2 bases at J; junction bases unmatched: 7. This CDR3 has 15 residues.

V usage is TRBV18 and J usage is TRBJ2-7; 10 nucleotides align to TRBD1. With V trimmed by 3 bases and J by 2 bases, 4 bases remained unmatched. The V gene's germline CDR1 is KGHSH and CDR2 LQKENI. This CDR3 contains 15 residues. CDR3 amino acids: CASSPLGQGTYEQYF. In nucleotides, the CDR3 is TGTGCCAGCTCACCTTTGGGACAGGGGACCTACGAGCAGTACTTC.

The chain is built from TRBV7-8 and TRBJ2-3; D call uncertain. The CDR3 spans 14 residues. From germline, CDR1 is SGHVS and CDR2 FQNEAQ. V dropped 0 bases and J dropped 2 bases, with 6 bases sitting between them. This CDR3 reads CASSLALNTDTQYF. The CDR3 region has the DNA TGTGCCAGCAGCTTAGCGCTCAACACAGATACGCAGTATTTT. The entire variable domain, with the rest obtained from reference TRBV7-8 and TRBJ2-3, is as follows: GAGVSQSPRYKVAKRGQDVALRCDPISGHVSLFWYQQALGQGPEFLTYFQNEAQLDKSGLPSDRFFAERPEGSVSTLKIQRTQQEDSAVYLCASSLALNTDTQYFGPGTRLTVL.

CDR3 region: CASSPGFVQDTQYF. Written as DNA, the CDR3 is TGTGCCAGCAGCCCGGGATTTGTCCAAGATACGCAGTATTTT. The chain employs TRBV14 and TRBJ2-3, with D possibly matching TRBD2 (5 bases). V shed 4 bases and J shed 5 bases, with 13 bases lying between them. This CDR3 comprises 14 residues. Germline V gene lookup returns CDR1 SGHDN and CDR2 FVKESK. The full variable domain, completed using reference TRBV14 and TRBJ2-3, is EAGVTQFPSHSVIEKGQTVTLRCDPISGHDNLYWYRRVMGKEIKFLLHFVKESKQDESGMPNNRFLAERTGGTYSTLKVQPAELEDSGVYFCASSPGFVQDTQYFGPGTRLTVL.

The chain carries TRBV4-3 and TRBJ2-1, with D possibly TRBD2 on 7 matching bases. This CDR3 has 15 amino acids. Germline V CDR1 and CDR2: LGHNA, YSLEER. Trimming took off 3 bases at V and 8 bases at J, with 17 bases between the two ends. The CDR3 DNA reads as TGCGCCAGCAGCCAGGGCGGGGGCATGTTGGATGAGCAGTTCTTC. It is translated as CASSQGGGMLDEQFF.

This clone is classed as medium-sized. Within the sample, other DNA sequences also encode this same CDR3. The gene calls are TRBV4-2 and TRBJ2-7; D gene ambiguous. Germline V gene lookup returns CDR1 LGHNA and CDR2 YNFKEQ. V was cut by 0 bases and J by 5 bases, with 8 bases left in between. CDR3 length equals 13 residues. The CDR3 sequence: CASSQDPQDEQYF. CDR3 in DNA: TGTGCCAGCAGCCAAGATCCCCAGGACGAGCAGTACTTC.

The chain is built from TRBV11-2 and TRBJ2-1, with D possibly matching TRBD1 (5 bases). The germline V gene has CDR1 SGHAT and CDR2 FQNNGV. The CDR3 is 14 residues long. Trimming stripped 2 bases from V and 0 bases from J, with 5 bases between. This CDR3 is CASSLQGSYNEQFF. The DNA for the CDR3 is TGTGCCAGCAGCTTACAGGGCTCCTACAATGAGCAGTTCTTC.

Here the CDR3 reads CASSQGQGAKEAFF. CDR3 bases: TGTGCCAGCAGCCAGGGACAGGGGGCGAAAGAAGCTTTCTTT. The chain recombines TRBV16 with TRBJ1-1, with TRBD1 identical over 12 bases. V lost 3 bases and J lost 8; bases outside the gene matches: 4. The CDR3 covers 14 residues. Germline-derived CDR1 and CDR2 are KGHSY and FQNENV.

In nucleotides, the CDR3 is TGTGCCAGCAGTTACCCGGACAGCAACACCGGGGAGCTGTTTTTT. Translated, it gives CASSYPDSNTGELFF. The chain uses TRBV6-5 and TRBJ2-2, with D maybe TRBD1 (6 bases). From germline, CDR1 is MNHEY and CDR2 SVGAGI. Trimming pared 2 bases from V and 2 bases from J, leaving 9 bases between. CDR3 length equals 15 residues.

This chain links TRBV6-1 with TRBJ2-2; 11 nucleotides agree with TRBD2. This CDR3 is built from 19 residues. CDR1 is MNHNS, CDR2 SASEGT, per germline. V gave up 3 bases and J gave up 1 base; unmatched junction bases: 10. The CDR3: CASSDSLASGRMNTGELFF. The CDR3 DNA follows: TGTGCCAGCAGTGACAGTTTGGCTAGCGGGAGGATGAACACCGGGGAGCTGTTTTTT.

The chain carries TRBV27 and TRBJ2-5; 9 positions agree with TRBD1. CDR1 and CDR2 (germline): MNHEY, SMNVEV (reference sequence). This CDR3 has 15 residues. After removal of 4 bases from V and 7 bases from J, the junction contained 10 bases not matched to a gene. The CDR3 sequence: CASSSGTGIFGTQYF. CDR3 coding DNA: TGTGCCAGCAGTTCCGGGACAGGGATTTTTGGGACCCAGTACTTC.

The DNA of the CDR3 is TGTGCCAGCAGCCAAGATAGGGGGCTTGCTTTCTTT. As protein: CASSQDRGLAFF. The chain links TRBV4-2 to TRBJ1-1; 7 bases match TRBD1. The junction had 3 bases not matched to a gene; V was cut back by 0 bases and J by 11 bases. Germline CDR1 and CDR2: LGHNA and YNFKEQ. This CDR3 is 12 amino acids long.

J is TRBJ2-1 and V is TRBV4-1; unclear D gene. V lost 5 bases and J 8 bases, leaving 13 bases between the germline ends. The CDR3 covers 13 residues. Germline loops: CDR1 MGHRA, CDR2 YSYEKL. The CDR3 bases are TGCGCCAGCAGCGGGCTCCTGCCGCATGAGCAGTTCTTC. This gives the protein CASSGLLPHEQFF.

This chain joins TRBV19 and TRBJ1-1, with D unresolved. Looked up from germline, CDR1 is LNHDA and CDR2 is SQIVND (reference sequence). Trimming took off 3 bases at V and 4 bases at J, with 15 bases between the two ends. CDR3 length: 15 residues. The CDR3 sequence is CASSILAEAPTEAFF. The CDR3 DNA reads TGTGCCAGTAGTATCCTGGCGGAGGCCCCCACTGAAGCTTTCTTT.

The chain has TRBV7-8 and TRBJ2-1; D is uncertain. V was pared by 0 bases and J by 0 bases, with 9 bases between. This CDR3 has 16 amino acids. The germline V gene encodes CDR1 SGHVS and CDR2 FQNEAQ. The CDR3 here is CASSLARRSSYNEQFF. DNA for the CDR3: TGTGCCAGCAGCTTAGCACGGCGGAGCTCCTACAATGAGCAGTTCTTC.

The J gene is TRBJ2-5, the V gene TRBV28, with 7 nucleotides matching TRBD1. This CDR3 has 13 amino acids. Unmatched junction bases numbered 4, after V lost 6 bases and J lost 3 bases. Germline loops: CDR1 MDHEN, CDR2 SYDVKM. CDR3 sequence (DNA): TGTGCCAGCAGGACAGGGAGAAAAGAGACCCAGTACTTC. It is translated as CASRTGRKETQYF.

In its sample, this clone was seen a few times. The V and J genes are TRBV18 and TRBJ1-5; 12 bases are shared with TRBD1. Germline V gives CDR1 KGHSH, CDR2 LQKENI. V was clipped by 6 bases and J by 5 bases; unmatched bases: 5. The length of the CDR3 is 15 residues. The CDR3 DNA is TGTGCCAGCTCTGGGACAGGGGGCTCAGATCAGCCCCAGCATTTT. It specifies CASSGTGGSDQPQHF.

The CDR3 loop is CASKKGDTYNEQFF. CDR3 DNA: TGTGCCAGCAAGAAAGGGGATACCTACAATGAGCAGTTCTTC. The V and J genes are TRBV27 and TRBJ2-1, with D possibly being TRBD1 (5 bases). V was shortened by 7 bases and J by 2 bases, with 12 bases between the two germline ends. Germline V gene lookup returns CDR1 MNHEY and CDR2 SMNVEV (reference sequence). The CDR3 contains 14 residues.

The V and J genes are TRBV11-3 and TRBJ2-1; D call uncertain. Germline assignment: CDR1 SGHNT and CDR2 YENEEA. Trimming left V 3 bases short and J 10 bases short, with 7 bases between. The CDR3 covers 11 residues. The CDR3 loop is CASSFEGEQFF. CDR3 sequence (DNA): TGTGCCAGCAGCTTCGAAGGGGAGCAGTTCTTC.

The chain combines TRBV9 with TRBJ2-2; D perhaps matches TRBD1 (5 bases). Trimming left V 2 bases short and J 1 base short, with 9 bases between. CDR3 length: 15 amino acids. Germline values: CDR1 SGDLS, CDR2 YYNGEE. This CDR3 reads CASSVDRKNTGELFF. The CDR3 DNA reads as TGTGCCAGCAGCGTCGACAGAAAGAACACCGGGGAGCTGTTTTTT.

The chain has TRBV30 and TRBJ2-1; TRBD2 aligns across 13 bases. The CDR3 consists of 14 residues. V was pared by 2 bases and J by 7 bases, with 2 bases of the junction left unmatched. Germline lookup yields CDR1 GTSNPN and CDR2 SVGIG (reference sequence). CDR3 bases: TGTGCCTGGAGTCTGGGACTAGCGGGAAATGAGCAGTTCTTC. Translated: CAWSLGLAGNEQFF.

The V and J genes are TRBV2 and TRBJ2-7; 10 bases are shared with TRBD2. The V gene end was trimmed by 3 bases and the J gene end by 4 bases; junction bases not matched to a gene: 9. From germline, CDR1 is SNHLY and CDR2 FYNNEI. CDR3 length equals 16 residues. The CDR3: CASSELAGDPVYEQYF. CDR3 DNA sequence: TGTGCCAGCAGTGAGCTAGCGGGAGATCCGGTGTACGAGCAGTACTTC.

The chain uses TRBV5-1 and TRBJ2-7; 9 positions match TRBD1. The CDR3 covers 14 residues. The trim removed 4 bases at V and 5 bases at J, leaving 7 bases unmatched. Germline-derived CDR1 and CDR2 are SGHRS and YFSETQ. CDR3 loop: CASSPRDRVNEQYF. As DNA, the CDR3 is TGCGCCAGCAGCCCGCGGGACAGGGTAAACGAGCAGTACTTC. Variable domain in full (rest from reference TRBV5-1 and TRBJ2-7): KAGVTQTPRYLIKTRGQQVTLSCSPISGHRSVSWYQQTPGQGLQFLFEYFSETQRNKGNFPGRFSGRQFSNSRSEMNVSTLELGDSALYLCASSPRDRVNEQYFGPGTRLTVT.

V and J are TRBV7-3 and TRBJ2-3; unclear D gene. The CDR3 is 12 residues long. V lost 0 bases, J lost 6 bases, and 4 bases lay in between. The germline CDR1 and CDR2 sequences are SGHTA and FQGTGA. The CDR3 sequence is CASSLTGDTQYF. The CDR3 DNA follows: TGTGCCAGCAGCTTAACGGGGGATACGCAGTATTTT.

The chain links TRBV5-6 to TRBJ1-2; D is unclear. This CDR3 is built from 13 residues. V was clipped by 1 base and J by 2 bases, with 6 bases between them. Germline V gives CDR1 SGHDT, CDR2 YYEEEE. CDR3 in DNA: TGTGCCAGCAGCTTGCTCGGGAACTATGGCTACACCTTC. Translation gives CASSLLGNYGYTF.